A single sample gave rise to the 5 T cell receptor beta chains below, sequenced in a study of shared T cell receptors in the human thymus. Profiling relied on immunoSEQ multiplex PCR, and the TCRdb table lists in-frame clones only, not all of them. The sample gives 700,000 to 750,000 clones, 80% to 90% of which show up once; more than 0.008% is in the top ten. These same data were also listed under a study on human thymus T cells.

The specimen sequenced was thymocytes. These receptors all come from a girl in the first two years of life with a congenital heart defect.

The V gene is TRBV11-2, the J gene TRBJ1-6; D not certain. CDR1 is SGHAT and CDR2 is FQNNGV in the germline V gene. There are 16 residues in the CDR3. The V and J ends lost 3 bases and 4 bases respectively, with 13 bases between them. This CDR3 is CASSFVRGAYNSPLHF. The CDR3 nucleotides are TGTGCCAGCAGCTTCGTACGCGGAGCATATAATTCACCCCTCCACTTT.

The chain couples TRBV9 to TRBJ1-1; TRBD1 aligns across 10 bases. The germline V gene encodes CDR1 SGDLS and CDR2 YYNGEE. J lost 6 bases, V lost 0 bases, and 5 bases had no gene match. This CDR3 region has 15 residues. The CDR3 bases are TGTGCCAGCAGCGTAGGAGGACAGGGGGTTCCTGAAGCTTTCTTT. Its protein is CASSVGGQGVPEAFF.

This clone was recorded a few times. The chain joins TRBV7-9 to TRBJ2-3; 10 bases are a match to TRBD2. Germline lookup yields CDR1 SEHNR and CDR2 FQNEAQ (reference sequence). V dropped 5 bases and J dropped 6; count of bases not matched to a gene: 8. CDR3 length: 15 residues. CDR3: CASSHSGGPGDTQYF. The DNA of the CDR3 is TGTGCCAGCAGCCATAGCGGGGGGCCAGGGGATACGCAGTATTTT.

The chain couples TRBV5-4 to TRBJ1-3; 10 bases match TRBD1. V was pared by 0 bases and J by 0 bases, with 12 bases of the junction left unmatched. Germline assignment: CDR1 SGHNT and CDR2 YYREEE (reference sequence). This CDR3 region has 20 residues. The chain's CDR3 is CASSLDSRDRGTLSGNTIYF. Here the CDR3 DNA reads TGTGCCAGCAGCTTGGACAGCAGGGACAGGGGAACCCTCTCTGGAAACACCATATATTTT.

The J gene is TRBJ1-2, the V gene TRBV5-1; the D is unclear. V shed 1 base and J shed 1 base, with 8 bases lying between them. The length of the CDR3 is 14 residues. Looked up from germline, CDR1 is SGHRS and CDR2 is YFSETQ. CDR3 sequence reads: CASSLRGVNYGYTF. The DNA of the CDR3 is TGCGCCAGCAGCTTGCGGGGAGTTAACTATGGCTACACCTTC. Combining the CDR3 with reference TRBV5-1 and TRBJ1-2 gives the whole variable domain KAGVTQTPRYLIKTRGQQVTLSCSPISGHRSVSWYQQTPGQGLQFLFEYFSETQRNKGNFPGRFSGRQFSNSRSEMNVSTLELGDSALYLCASSLRGVNYGYTFGSGTRLTVV.